This T cell receptor beta chain was captured by sequencing in a study of breast tumors, draining lymph nodes, adjacent tissues. Breast cancer patients provided tissue from their axillary draining lymph nodes. This clonotype was counted at least ten times. Its antigen is as yet unknown. Per the germline V gene, CDR1 is LNHDA and CDR2 is SQIVND (reference sequence). The ends were cut back, 1 base at V and 2 bases at J, with 6 bases in the middle. The CDR3 totals 15 residues. Study results and caveats: Compared with basal-like, luminal-like tumors shared significantly more repertoire with nontumor tissue. The lymph node origin of tumor T cells was framed as consistent with a hypothesis, not demonstrated.

TCRdb re-called the multiplex PCR reads through MiXCR, storing one row per CDR3 protein. The sample includes 84,000 or so distinct CDR3 sequences, over 25% seen only once; the top ten take 8.1%. The rearrangement joins TRBV19 to TRBJ2-6, with D unresolved. Sequencing was done on a sample of axillary lymph node tissue. The source is a female donor with breast cancer. Some clones in this sample may be carry-over from other donors' samples. The CDR3 nucleotides read TGTGCCAGTAGTATAGGGGTGGCTGGGGCCAACGTCCTGACTTTC. Translated: CASSIGVAGANVLTF.